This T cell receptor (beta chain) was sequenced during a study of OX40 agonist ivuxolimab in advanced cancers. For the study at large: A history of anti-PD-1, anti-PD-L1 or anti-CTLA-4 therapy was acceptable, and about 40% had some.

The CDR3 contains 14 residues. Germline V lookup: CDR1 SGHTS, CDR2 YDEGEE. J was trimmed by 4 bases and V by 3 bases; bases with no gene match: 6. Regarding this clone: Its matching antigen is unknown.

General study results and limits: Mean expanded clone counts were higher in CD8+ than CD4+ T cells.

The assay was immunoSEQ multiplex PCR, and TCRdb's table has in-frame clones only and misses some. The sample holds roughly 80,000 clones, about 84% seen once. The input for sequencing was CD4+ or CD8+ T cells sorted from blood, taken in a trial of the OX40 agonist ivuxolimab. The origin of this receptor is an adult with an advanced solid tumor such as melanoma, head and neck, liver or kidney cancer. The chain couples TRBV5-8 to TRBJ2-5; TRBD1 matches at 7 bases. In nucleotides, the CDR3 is TGTGCCAGCAGCTCCGACAGGGCCAGAGAGACCCAGTACTTC. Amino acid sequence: CASSSDRARETQYF.